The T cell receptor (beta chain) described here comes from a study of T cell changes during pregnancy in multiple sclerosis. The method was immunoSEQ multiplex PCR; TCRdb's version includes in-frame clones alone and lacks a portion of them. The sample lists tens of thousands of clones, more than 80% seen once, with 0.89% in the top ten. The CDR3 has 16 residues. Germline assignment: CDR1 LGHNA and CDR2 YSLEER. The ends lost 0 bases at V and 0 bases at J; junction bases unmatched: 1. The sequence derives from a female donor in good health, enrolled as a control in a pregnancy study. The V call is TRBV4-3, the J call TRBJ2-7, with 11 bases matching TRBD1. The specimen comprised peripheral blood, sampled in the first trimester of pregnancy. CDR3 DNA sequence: TGCGCCAGCAGCCAAGACGGGACAGGGGGCTCCTACGAGCAGTACTTC. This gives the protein CASSQDGTGGSYEQYF.